The entry below gives a single TCR beta chain sequence along with its context. This record belongs to a study of blood T cell repertoires in COVID-19. The CDR3 runs to 17 residues. V dropped 2 bases and J dropped 5 bases, with 21 bases sitting between them. Per germline, CDR1 ENHRY and CDR2 SYGVKD. TCRdb keeps only in-frame clones here, not all; method: immunoSEQ multiplex PCR. The sample yields about 25,000 clones, more than 75% seen once. The TCR was taken from a woman older than 75 with acute or convalescent COVID-19. Sequencing was done on a sample of peripheral blood. This chain uses TRBV10-3 with TRBJ1-2; TRBD1 is a possible D gene (5 bases). Written as DNA, the CDR3 is TGTGCCATCAGTGAGCGGGGGGAACGTTCAGGGTCATATGGCTACACCTTC. Translating it yields CAISERGERSGSYGYTF.